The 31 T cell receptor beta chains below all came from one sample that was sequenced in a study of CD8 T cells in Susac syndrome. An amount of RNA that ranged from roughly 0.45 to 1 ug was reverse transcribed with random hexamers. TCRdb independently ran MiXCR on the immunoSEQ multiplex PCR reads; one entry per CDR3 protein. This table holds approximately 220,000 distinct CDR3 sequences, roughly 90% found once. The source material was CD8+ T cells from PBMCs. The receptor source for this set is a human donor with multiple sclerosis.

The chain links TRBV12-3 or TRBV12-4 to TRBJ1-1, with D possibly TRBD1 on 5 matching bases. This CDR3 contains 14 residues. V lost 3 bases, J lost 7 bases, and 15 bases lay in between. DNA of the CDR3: TGTGCCAGCAGTTTCATCTCTGGGGGGGTTGAAGCTTTCTTT. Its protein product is CASSFISGGVEAFF.

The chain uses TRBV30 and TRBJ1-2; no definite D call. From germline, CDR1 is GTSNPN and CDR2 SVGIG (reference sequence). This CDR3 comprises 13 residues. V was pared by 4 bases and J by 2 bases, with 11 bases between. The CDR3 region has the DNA TGTGCCTGGAAGAAGTCCCTAAACTATGGCTACACCTTC. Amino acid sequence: CAWKKSLNYGYTF.

The CDR3 coding sequence is TGCAGTGCTCGGGACAGGGGGCGGATCAATCAGCCCCAGCATTTT. As protein: CSARDRGRINQPQHF. The chain combines TRBV20-1 with TRBJ1-5; 12 positions agree with TRBD1. This CDR3 comprises 15 residues. The germline CDR1 and CDR2 sequences are DFQATT and SNEGSKA (reference sequence). With V trimmed by 5 bases and J by 3 bases, 5 bases remained unmatched.

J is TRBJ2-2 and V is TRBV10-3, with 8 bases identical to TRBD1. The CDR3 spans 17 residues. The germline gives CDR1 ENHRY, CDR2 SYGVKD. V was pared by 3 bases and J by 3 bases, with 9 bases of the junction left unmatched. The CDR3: CAISEPGQGRDTGELFF. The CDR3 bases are TGTGCCATCAGTGAACCCGGACAGGGCCGGGACACCGGGGAGCTGTTTTTT.

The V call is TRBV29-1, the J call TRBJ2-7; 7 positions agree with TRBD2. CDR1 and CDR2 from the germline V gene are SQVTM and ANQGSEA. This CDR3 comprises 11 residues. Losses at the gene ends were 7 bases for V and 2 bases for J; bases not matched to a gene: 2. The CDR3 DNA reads TGCAGCGGCGGGGGTCCCTACGAGCAGTACTTC. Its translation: CSGGGPYEQYF.

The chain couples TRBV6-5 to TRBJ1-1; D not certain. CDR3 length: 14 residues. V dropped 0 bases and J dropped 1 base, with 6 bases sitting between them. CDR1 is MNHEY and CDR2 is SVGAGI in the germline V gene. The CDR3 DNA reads TGTGCCAGCAGTTACTCGACGGGGAACACTGAAGCTTTCTTT. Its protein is CASSYSTGNTEAFF.

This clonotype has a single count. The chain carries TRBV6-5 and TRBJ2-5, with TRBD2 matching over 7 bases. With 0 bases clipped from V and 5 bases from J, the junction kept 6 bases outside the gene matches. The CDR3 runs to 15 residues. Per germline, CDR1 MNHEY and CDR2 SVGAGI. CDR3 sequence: CASSYSGGSFETQYF. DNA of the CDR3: TGTGCCAGCAGTTACTCTGGCGGGAGTTTTGAGACCCAGTACTTC.

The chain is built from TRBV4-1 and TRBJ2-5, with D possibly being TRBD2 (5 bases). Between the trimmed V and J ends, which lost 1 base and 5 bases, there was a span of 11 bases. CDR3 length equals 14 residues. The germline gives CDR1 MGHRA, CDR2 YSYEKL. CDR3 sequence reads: CASSQGAGRETQYF. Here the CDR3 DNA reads TGCGCCAGCAGCCAAGGGGCGGGCCGGGAGACCCAGTACTTC.

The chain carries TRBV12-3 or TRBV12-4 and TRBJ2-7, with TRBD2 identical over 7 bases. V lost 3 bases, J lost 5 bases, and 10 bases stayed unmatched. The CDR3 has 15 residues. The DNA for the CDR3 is TGTGCCAGCAGTTTTGGGAGCGGGACTGTCAACGAGCAGTACTTC. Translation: CASSFGSGTVNEQYF.

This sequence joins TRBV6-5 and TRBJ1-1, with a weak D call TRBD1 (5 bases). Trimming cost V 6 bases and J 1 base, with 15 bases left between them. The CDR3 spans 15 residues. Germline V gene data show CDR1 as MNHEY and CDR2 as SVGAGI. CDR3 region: CASRRGVGQNTEAFF. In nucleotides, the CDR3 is TGTGCCAGCAGGCGGGGGGTAGGGCAGAACACTGAAGCTTTCTTT.

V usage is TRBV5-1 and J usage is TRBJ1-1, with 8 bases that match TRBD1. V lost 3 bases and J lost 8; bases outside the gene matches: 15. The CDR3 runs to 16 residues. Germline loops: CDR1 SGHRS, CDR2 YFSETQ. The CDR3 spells CASSYGDRHTPKEAFF. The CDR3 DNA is TGCGCCAGCAGCTACGGGGACAGGCACACGCCGAAAGAAGCTTTCTTT.

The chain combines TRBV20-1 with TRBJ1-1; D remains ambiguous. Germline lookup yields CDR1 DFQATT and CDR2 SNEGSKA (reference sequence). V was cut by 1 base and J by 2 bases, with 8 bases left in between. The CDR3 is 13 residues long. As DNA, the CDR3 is TGCAGTGCTAGAGCGGTTATCAACACTGAAGCTTTCTTT. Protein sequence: CSARAVINTEAFF.

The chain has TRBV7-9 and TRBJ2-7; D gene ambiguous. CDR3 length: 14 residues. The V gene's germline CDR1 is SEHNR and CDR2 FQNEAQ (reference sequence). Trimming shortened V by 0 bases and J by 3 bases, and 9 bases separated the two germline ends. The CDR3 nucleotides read TGTGCCAGCAGCTTAGCTCTGGCTAACTACGAGCAGTACTTC. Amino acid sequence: CASSLALANYEQYF.

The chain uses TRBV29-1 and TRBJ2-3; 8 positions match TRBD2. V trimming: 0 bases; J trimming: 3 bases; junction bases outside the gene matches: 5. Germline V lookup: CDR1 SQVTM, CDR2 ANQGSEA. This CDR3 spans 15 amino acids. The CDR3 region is CSVEDPSGRTDTQYF. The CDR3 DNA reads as TGCAGCGTTGAAGATCCCAGCGGGAGAACAGATACGCAGTATTTT.

CDR3 coding DNA: TGCGCCAGCAGCCAACCTACTAGCAGATACAATGAGCAGTTCTTC. Residues: CASSQPTSRYNEQFF. The rearrangement links TRBV4-1 to TRBJ2-1; D is perhaps TRBD2 (6 bases). V gave up 2 bases and J gave up 4 bases, with 12 bases separating them. CDR1 is MGHRA, CDR2 YSYEKL, per germline. The CDR3 is 15 amino acids.

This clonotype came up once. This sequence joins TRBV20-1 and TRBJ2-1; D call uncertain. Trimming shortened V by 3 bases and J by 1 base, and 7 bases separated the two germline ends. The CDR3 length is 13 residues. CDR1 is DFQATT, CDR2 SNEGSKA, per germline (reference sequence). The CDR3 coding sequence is TGCAGTGCTAGGGCCATTTCCTACAATGAGCAGTTCTTC. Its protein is CSARAISYNEQFF.

CDR3 nucleotides: TGTGCCACCAGCAGTCCCTCCGGGGGGGGGTTTTTTGAGCAGTTCTTC. Its translation: CATSSPSGGGFFEQFF. The chain carries TRBV15 and TRBJ2-1; 8 bases are a match to TRBD2. Losses at the gene ends were 3 bases for V and 9 bases for J; bases not matched to a gene: 13. Germline lookup yields CDR1 LNHNV and CDR2 YYDKDF (reference sequence). This CDR3 contains 16 residues.

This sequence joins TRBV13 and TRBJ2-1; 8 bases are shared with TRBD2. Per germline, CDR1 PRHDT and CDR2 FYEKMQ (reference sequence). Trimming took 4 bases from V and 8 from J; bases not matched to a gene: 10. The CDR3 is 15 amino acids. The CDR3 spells CASSSPAGGGYEQFF. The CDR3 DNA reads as TGTGCCAGCAGCTCTCCCGCGGGGGGAGGCTATGAGCAGTTCTTC.

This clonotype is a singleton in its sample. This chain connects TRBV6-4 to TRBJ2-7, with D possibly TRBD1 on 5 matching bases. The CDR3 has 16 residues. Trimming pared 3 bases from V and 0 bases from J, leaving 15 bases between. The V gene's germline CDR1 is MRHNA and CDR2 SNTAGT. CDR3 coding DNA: TGTGCCAGCAGTGAAGTATTGCAGGGTATCTCCTACGAGCAGTACTTC. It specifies CASSEVLQGISYEQYF.

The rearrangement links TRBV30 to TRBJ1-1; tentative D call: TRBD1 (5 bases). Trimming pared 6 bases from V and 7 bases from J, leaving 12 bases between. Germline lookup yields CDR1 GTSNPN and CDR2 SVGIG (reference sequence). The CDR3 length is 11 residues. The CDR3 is CACGWGGEAFF. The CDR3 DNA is TGTGCCTGCGGTTGGGGGGGTGAAGCTTTCTTT.

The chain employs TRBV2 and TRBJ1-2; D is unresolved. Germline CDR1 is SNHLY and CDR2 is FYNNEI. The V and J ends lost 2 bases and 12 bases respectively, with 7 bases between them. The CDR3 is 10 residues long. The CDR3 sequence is CASSEIINTF. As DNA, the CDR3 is TGTGCCAGCAGTGAAATAATAAACACCTTC. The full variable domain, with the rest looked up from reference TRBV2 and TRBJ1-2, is EPEVTQTPSHQVTQMGQEVILRCVPISNHLYFYWYRQILGQKVEFLVSFYNNEISEKSEIFDDQFSVERPDGSNFTLKIRSTKLEDSAMYFCASSEIINTFGSGTRLTVV.

The CDR3 protein is CASSLAAVRVAEAFF. The CDR3 coding sequence is TGTGCCAGCAGCTTAGCGGCCGTTAGGGTGGCTGAAGCTTTCTTT. This chain uses TRBV7-9 with TRBJ1-1; D gene uncertain. Trimming cost V 0 bases and J 6 bases, with 14 bases left between them. The CDR3 loop spans 15 amino acids. Germline CDR1 is SEHNR and CDR2 is FQNEAQ (reference sequence). Complete variable domain (other parts from reference TRBV7-9 and TRBJ1-1): DTGVSQNPRHKITKRGQNVTFRCDPISEHNRLYWYRQTLGQGPEFLTYFQNEAQLEKSRLLSDRFSAERPKGSFSTLEIQRTEQGDSAMYLCASSLAAVRVAEAFFGQGTRLTVV.

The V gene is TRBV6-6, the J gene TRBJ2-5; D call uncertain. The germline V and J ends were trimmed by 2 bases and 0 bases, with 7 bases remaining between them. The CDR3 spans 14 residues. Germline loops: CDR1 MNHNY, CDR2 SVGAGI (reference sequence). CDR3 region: CASSYVSHQETQYF. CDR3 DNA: TGTGCCAGCAGTTACGTGTCCCACCAAGAGACCCAGTACTTC.

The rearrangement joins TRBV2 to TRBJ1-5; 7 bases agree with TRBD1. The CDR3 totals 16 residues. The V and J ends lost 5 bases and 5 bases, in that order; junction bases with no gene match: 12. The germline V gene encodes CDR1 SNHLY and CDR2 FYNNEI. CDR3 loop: CASSPRVGTADQPQHF. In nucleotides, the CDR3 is TGTGCCAGCAGTCCTCGCGTGGGGACAGCGGATCAGCCCCAGCATTTT.

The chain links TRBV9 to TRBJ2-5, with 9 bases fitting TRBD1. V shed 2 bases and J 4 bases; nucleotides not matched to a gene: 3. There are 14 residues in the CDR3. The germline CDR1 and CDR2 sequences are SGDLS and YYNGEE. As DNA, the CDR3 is TGTGCCAGCAGCGTGACAGGGGGTATAGAGACCCAGTACTTC. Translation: CASSVTGGIETQYF.

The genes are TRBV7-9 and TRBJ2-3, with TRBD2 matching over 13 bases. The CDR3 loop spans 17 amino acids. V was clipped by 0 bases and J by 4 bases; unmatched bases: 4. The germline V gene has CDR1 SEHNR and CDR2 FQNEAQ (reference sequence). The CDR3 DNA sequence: TGTGCCAGCAGCTTAGCGTGGACTAGCGGGAGCCCAGATACGCAGTATTTT. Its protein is CASSLAWTSGSPDTQYF.

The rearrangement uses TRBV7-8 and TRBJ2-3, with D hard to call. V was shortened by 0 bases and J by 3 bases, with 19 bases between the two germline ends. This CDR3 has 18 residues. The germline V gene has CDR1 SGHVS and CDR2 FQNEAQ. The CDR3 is CASSLAVVPAVRTDTQYF. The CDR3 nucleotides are TGTGCCAGCAGCTTAGCGGTCGTCCCGGCCGTTCGAACAGATACGCAGTATTTT.

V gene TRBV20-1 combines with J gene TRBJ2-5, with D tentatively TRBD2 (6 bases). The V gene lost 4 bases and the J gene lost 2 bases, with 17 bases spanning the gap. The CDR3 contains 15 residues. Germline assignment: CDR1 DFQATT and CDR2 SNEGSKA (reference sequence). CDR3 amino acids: CSAMTTGTVQETQYF. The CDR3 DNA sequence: TGCAGTGCTATGACTACTGGGACTGTGCAAGAGACCCAGTACTTC.

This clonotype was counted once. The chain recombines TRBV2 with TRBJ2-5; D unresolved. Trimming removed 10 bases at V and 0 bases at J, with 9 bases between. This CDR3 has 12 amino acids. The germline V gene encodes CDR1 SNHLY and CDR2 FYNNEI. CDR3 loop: CATYDNQETQYF. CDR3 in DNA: TGTGCCACCTACGACAACCAAGAGACCCAGTACTTC. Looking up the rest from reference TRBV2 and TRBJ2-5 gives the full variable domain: EPEVTQTPSHQVTQMGQEVILRCVPISNHLYFYWYRQILGQKVEFLVSFYNNEISEKSEIFDDQFSVERPDGSNFTLKIRSTKLEDSAMYFCATYDNQETQYFGPGTRLLVL.

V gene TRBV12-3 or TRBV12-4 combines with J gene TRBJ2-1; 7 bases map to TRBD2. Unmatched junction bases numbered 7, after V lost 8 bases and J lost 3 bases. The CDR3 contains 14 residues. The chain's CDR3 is CASGGDLGYNEQFF. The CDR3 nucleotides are TGTGCCAGCGGGGGGGATTTAGGCTACAATGAGCAGTTCTTC.

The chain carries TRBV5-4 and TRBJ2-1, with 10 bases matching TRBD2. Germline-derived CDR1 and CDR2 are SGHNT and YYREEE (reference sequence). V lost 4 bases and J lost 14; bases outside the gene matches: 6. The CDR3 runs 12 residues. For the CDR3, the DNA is TGTGCCAGCAGCCCGGGGAGCGGGGGGGAGTTCTTC. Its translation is CASSPGSGGEFF.